A single sample gave rise to the 8 T cell receptor beta chains below, sequenced in a study of OX40 agonist ivuxolimab in advanced cancers. Here immunoSEQ multiplex PCR was the method, and the copy in TCRdb shows in-frame clones only, minus some. This table holds approximately 57,000 clones, about 81% found once. The sample here was CD4+ or CD8+ T cells sorted from blood, taken in a trial of the OX40 agonist ivuxolimab. The receptors were sampled from an adult with an advanced solid tumor such as melanoma, head and neck, liver or kidney cancer.

The rearrangement links TRBV5-6 to TRBJ1-6; 7 nucleotides align to TRBD1. CDR1 and CDR2 (germline): SGHDT, YYEEEE. Trimming cost V 2 bases and J 12 bases; bases outside gene matches: 8. There are 14 residues in the CDR3. CDR3: CASSLQGSGVPLHF. The CDR3 region has the DNA TGTGCCAGCAGCTTACAGGGGAGTGGGGTACCCCTCCACTTT.

The chain combines TRBV6-1 with TRBJ2-7; 7 nucleotides align to TRBD1. CDR3 length: 14 residues. The germline CDR1 and CDR2 sequences are MNHNS and SASEGT. The V gene end was trimmed by 6 bases and the J gene end by 2 bases; junction bases not matched to a gene: 7. CDR3 sequence reads: CASRARGQTYEQYF. Written as DNA, the CDR3 is TGTGCCAGCAGGGCAAGGGGACAGACCTACGAGCAGTACTTC.

This clone was observed a handful of times. This chain links TRBV10-1 with TRBJ1-1; no clear D gene. This CDR3 contains 12 residues. Between the trimmed V and J ends, which lost 4 bases and 5 bases, there was a span of 8 bases. Germline V CDR1 and CDR2: WNHNN, SYGVQD (reference sequence). CDR3 coding DNA: TGCGCCAGCAGTGTGGGCGATACTGAAGCTTTCTTT. Protein sequence: CASSVGDTEAFF.

Only a few counts were recorded for this clone. CDR3: CATSRETGRTEAFF. The CDR3 DNA follows: TGTGCCACCAGCAGAGAGACAGGGAGGACTGAAGCTTTCTTT. V is TRBV15 and J is TRBJ1-1; TRBD1 aligns across 7 bases. Germline CDR1 is LNHNV and CDR2 is YYDKDF (reference sequence). The CDR3 extends over 14 amino acids. V lost 0 bases to trimming and J lost 5 bases; unmatched junction nucleotides: 3.

This clone was seen only once. This chain connects TRBV19 to TRBJ2-3; 8 nucleotides match TRBD1. CDR3 size: 13 residues. Germline V gives CDR1 LNHDA, CDR2 SQIVND (reference sequence). The V and J ends lost 6 bases and 4 bases, in that order; junction bases with no gene match: 3. DNA of the CDR3: TGTGCCAGTAGCTTGGACAGGGCAGATACGCAGTATTTT. This codes for CASSLDRADTQYF.

The V call is TRBV5-6, the J call TRBJ1-1; D is possibly TRBD1 (5 bases). Per the germline V gene, CDR1 is SGHDT and CDR2 is YYEEEE. V gave up 4 bases and J gave up 10 bases, with 29 bases separating them. The CDR3 is made up of 17 amino acids. CDR3 nucleotide sequence: TGTGCCAGCAGCGCTGTTTCCGGGGCCCGGGACCGGGAATCAGCTTTCTTT. Translation gives CASSAVSGARDRESAFF.

The chain couples TRBV2 to TRBJ2-2; the D call may be TRBD1 or TRBD2 (5 bases each). Trimming took 5 bases from V and 4 from J, leaving 14 bases between them. The CDR3 spans 15 residues. From germline, CDR1 is SNHLY and CDR2 FYNNEI. CDR3 loop: CASSYRGLGTGELFF. The CDR3 DNA is TGTGCCAGCAGTTACCGGGGCCTTGGCACCGGGGAGCTGTTTTTT. Together with reference TRBV2 and TRBJ2-2, the CDR3 gives the full variable domain: EPEVTQTPSHQVTQMGQEVILRCVPISNHLYFYWYRQILGQKVEFLVSFYNNEISEKSEIFDDQFSVERPDGSNFTLKIRSTKLEDSAMYFCASSYRGLGTGELFFGEGSRLTVL.

The gene calls are TRBV2 and TRBJ1-5; no clear D. The CDR3 runs 14 residues. The V gene's germline CDR1 is SNHLY and CDR2 FYNNEI. With 8 bases removed from V and 0 bases from J, the gap between germline ends came to 11 bases. CDR3 DNA sequence: TGTGCCAGCGCCCAGGACTATAGCAATCAGCCCCAGCATTTT. As protein: CASAQDYSNQPQHF. The entire variable domain, with the rest obtained from reference TRBV2 and TRBJ1-5, is as follows: EPEVTQTPSHQVTQMGQEVILRCVPISNHLYFYWYRQILGQKVEFLVSFYNNEISEKSEIFDDQFSVERPDGSNFTLKIRSTKLEDSAMYFCASAQDYSNQPQHFGDGTRLSIL.